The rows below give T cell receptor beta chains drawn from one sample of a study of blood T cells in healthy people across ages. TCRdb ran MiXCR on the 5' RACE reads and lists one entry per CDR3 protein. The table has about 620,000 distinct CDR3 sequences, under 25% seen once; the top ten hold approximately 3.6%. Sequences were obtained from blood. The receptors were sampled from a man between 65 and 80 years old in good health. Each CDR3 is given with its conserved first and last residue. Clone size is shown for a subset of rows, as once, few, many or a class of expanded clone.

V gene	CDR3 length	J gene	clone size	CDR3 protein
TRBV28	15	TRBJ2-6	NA	CASKRGTSGANVLTF
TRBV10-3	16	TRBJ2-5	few	CAISELASGSQETQYF
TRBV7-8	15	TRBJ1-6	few	CASSFIGQGASPLHF
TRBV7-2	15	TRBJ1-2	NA	CASRNPGVFNYGYTF
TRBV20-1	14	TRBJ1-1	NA	CSARDLAENTEAFF
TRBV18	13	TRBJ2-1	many	CASKVWNSDEQFF
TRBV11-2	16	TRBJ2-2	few	CASSPLQGANTGELFF
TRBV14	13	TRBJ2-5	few	CASSQLQQEKQYF
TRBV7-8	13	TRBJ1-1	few	CASSLAETGKAFF
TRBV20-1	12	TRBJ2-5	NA	CSARHYQETQCF
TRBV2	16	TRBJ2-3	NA	CASSPGDYRTTDTQYF
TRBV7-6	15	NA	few	CASSLSTGPVNEQYF
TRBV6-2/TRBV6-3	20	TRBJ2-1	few	CASSRAPGLAGGSSYNEQFF
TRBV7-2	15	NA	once	CASSLRGGSNYEQYF
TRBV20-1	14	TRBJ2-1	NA	CSARDPYGGHEQFF
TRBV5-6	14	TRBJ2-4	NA	CASSLADNKNIQYF
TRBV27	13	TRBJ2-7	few	CASSRAPKGEQYF
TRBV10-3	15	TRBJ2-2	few	CAISQANRITGELFF
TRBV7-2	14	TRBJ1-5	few	CASSTHLGYQPQHF
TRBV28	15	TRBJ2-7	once	CASSLGQGRHYEQYF
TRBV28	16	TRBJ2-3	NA	CASSLSPGSLTDTQYF
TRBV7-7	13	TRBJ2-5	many	CASSFNPQETQYF
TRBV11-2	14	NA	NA	CASSLDRRSYEQYF
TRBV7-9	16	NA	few	CASSYLGAGGRTTQYF
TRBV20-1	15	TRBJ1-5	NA	CSAQGLGGTNQPQHF